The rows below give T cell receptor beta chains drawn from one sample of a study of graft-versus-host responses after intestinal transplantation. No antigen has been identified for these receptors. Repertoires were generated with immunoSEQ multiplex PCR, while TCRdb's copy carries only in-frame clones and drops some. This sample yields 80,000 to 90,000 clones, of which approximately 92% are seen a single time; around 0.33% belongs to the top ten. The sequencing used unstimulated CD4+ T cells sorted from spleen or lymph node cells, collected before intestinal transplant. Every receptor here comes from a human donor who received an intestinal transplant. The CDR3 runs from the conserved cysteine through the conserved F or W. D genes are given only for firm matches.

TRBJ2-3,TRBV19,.,TGTGCCAGTAGTCCCTCCAGGAGCAGGTCAGATACGCAGTATTTT,CASSPSRSRSDTQYF
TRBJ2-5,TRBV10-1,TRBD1,TGCGCCAGTCTCCGGGACAGGGGCGGGGAGACCCAGTACTTC,CASLRDRGGETQYF
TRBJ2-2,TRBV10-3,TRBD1,TGTGCCATTCGGGACAGGGACACCGGGGAGCTGTTTTTT,CAIRDRDTGELFF
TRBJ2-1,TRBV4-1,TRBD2,TGCGCCAGCAGCCAAGAACCCTTCCTAGCGGCGACCTACAATGAGCAGTTCTTC,CASSQEPFLAATYNEQFF
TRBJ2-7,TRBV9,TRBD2,TGTGCCAGCAGCGTAGACGCTAGCGGGAGGAGCGACGAGCAGTACTTC,CASSVDASGRSDEQYF
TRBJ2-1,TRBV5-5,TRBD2,TGTGCCAGCAGCTTAAGCCTAGCGGCTTACAATGAGCAGTTCTTC,CASSLSLAAYNEQFF
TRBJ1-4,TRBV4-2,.,TGTGCCAGCAGCCACCCAACTTCAAGGGGGGATGAAAAACTGTTTTTT,CASSHPTSRGDEKLFF
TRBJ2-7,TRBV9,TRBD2,TGTGCCAGCAGCGTAGGGGGAAGGGCGGGAGCGTACGAGCAGTACTTC,CASSVGGRAGAYEQYF
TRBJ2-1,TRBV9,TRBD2,TGTGCCAGCAGCGTAGGAGCTAGCGGGAACTCCTACAATGAGCAGTTCTTC,CASSVGASGNSYNEQFF
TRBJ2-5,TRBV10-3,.,TGTGCCATCAGCCAGGTCGCCAGGGGAGGGGAAGAGACCCAGTACTTC,CAISQVARGGEETQYF